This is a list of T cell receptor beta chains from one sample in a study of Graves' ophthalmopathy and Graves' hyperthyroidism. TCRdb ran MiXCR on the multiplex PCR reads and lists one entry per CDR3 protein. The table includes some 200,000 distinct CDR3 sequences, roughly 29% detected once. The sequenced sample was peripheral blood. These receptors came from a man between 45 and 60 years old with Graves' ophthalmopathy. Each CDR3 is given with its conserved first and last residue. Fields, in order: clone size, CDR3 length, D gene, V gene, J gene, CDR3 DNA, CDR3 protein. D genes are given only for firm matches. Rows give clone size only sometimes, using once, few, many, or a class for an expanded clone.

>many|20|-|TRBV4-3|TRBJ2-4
TGCGCCAGCAGCCAAGAGGGTGGGGGCAGGGATATCGGAGCCAAAAACATTCAGTACTTC
CASSQEGGGRDIGAKNIQYF
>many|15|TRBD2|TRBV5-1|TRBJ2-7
TGCGCCAGCAGCTTGGTGTCTAGCGGGGCTTACGAGCAGTACTTC
CASSLVSSGAYEQYF
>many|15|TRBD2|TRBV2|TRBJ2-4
TGTGCCAGCGCTACTAGCGGGAGGCTCAAAAACATTCAGTACTTC
CASATSGRLKNIQYF
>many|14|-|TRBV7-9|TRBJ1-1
TGTGCCAGCAGCTTAGAGGGACGGGGCACTGAAGCTTTCTTT
CASSLEGRGTEAFF
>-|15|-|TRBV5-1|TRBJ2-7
TGCGCCAGCAGCCGGGCGGGCGGAAGCTCCTACGAGCAGTACTTC
CASSRAGGSSYEQYF
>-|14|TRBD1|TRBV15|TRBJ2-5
TGTGCCACCAGCAGAGGAGGGGGCGGTGAGACCCAGTACTTC
CATSRGGGGETQYF
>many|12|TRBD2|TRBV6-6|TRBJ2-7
TGTGCCAGCAGTCCCGGACTAGGCGAGCAGTACTTC
CASSPGLGEQYF
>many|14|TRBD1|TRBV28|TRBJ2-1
TGTGCCAGCAGTTGGGGGACAGGGGTCAATGAGCAGTTCTTC
CASSWGTGVNEQFF
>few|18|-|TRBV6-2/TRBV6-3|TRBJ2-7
TGTGCCAGCAGTTACCCCCTACTAAGCGGGTCTTCTACCTACGAGCAGTACTTC
CASSYPLLSGSSTYEQYF
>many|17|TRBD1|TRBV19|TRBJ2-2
TGTGCCAGTAGTGGGGACAGCAGATCCGAGGGGACCGGGGAGCTGTTTTTT
CASSGDSRSEGTGELFF
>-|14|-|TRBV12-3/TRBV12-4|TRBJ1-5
TGTGCCAGCAGTTTCCATGTGGGCAATCAGCCCCAGCATTTT
CASSFHVGNQPQHF
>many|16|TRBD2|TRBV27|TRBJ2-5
TGTGCCAGCAGTTTATCGCTCGCGGGAGCAGGGGAGACCCAGTACTTC
CASSLSLAGAGETQYF
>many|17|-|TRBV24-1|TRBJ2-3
TGTGCCACCAGTGATTGGGGGGACGGCTCAAGCACAGATACGCAGTATTTT
CATSDWGDGSSTDTQYF
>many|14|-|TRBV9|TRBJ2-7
TGTGCCAGCAGCGTGGGAGGGGGCACCTACGAGCAGTACTTC
CASSVGGGTYEQYF
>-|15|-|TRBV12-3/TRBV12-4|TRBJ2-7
TGTGCCAGCAGTTTTGCCAGGGCGAGCTCCTACGAGCAGTACTTC
CASSFARASSYEQYF
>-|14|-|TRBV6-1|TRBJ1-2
TGTGCCAGCAGTCCTACAGGGTTTGGCTATGGCTACACCTTC
CASSPTGFGYGYTF
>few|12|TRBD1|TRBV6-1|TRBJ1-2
TGTGCCACCAAGGGGGCCGGCTATGGCTACACCTTC
CATKGAGYGYTF
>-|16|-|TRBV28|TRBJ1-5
TGTGCCAGCAGGAATTATCAGACAGTAATTGATCAGCCCCAGCATTTT
CASRNYQTVIDQPQHF
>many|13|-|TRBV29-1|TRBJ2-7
TGCAGCGTCGAACTTACAGGTCCCCACGAGCAGTACTTC
CSVELTGPHEQYF
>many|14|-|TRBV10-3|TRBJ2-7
TGTGCCATCAGCAAAGGAGCTGACGGGTACGAGCAGTACTTC
CAISKGADGYEQYF
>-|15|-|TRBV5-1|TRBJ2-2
TGCGCCAGCAGCTTGGGGGGTTCGAACACCGGGGAGCTGTTTTTT
CASSLGGSNTGELFF
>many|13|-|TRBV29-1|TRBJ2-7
TGCAGCGCAGGGGTTGGGGGCCCGGGAGAGCAGTACTTC
CSAGVGGPGEQYF
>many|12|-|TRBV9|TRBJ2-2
TGTGCCAGCAGCCTTACGGGGGGGGAGCTGTTTTTT
CASSLTGGELFF
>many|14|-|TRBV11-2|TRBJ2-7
TGTGCCAGCAGCTTACAGTCAGGTACCTACGAGCAGTACTTC
CASSLQSGTYEQYF
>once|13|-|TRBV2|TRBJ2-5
TGTGCCAGCAGTGAGGACAGAAGAGAGACCCAGTACTTC
CASSEDRRETQYF
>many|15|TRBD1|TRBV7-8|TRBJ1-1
TGTGCCAGCAGCTTTGGGACAGACTCGAACACTGAAGCTTTCTTT
CASSFGTDSNTEAFF